The 5 T cell receptor beta chains presented below share a single source sample, sequenced in a study of identifying expanded T cells in peripheral blood. Generated by immunoSEQ multiplex PCR, the TCRdb table keeps only in-frame clones and is missing some. This sample carries about 100,000 clones, about 87% of them seen once, and the ten largest clones take roughly 14%. Material for sequencing was blood. These receptors came from a person aged 18 to 75 in good health.

The chain employs TRBV21-1 and TRBJ2-7; TRBD2 is taken as the D call from the table, unchecked against the DNA. TRBV21-1 is a known pseudogene. This CDR3 has 17 amino acids. The CDR3 reads CASSKFAGGPNLTEQYF. CDR3 in DNA: TGTGCCAGCAGCAAATTTGCGGGAGGGCCTAATCTCACCGAGCAGTACTTC.

The chain links TRBV7-9 to TRBJ1-4; no definite D call. V lost 4 bases to trimming and J lost 0 bases, with 12 bases between them. CDR1 is SEHNR and CDR2 is FQNEAQ in the germline V gene (reference sequence). The CDR3 totals 16 residues. The CDR3 loop is CASSSTPLATNEKLFF. The CDR3 DNA is TGTGCCAGCAGCTCGACACCCCTTGCAACTAATGAAAAACTGTTTTTT.

The chain recombines TRBV6-6 with TRBJ2-1; TRBD1 matches 10 bases. Germline V gene sequence: CDR1 MNHNY, CDR2 SVGAGI (reference sequence). The CDR3 sequence is 13 residues long. V lost 7 bases to trimming and J lost 6 bases; unmatched junction nucleotides: 3. CDR3: CASNRQGANEQFF. The DNA of the CDR3 is TGTGCCAGCAATAGACAGGGGGCCAATGAGCAGTTCTTC.

The chain recombines TRBV7-3 with TRBJ2-7; 10 bases are shared with TRBD2. The CDR3 has 15 residues. With 1 base clipped from V and 5 bases from J, the junction kept 5 bases outside the gene matches. CDR1 SGHTA and CDR2 FQGTGA come from the germline V gene. CDR3 residues: CASSLMLAGVNEQYF. The DNA for the CDR3 is TGTGCCAGCAGCTTAATGCTAGCGGGAGTCAACGAGCAGTACTTC.

The genes are TRBV6-5 and TRBJ1-2; D possibly corresponds to TRBD1 (5 bases). The CDR3 has 12 residues. V lost 5 bases and J lost 4, with 8 bases in between. Germline V CDR1 and CDR2: MNHEY, SVGAGI. CDR3 sequence reads: CASSEDSYGYTF. DNA for the CDR3: TGTGCCAGCAGTGAAGACAGCTATGGCTACACCTTC.